This section outlines one T cell receptor (beta chain) sequence together with its context. CDR3 length: 12 residues. V was trimmed by 5 bases and J by 5 bases, leaving 9 bases between them. Germline V gene lookup returns CDR1 SGHVS and CDR2 FNYEAQ. Clones were read by immunoSEQ multiplex PCR, and TCRdb kept only the in-frame ones, dropping some. The sample has more than 200,000 clones; around four fifths are singletons. The sample belongs to a study of blood T cell repertoires in COVID-19. Study-level information: Acute and convalescent COVID-19 samples came from the United States, Italy and Spain.

Input material: peripheral blood. This sequence originates from a woman aged 70-85 years with active or convalescent COVID-19. The gene calls are TRBV7-6 and TRBJ2-5; D is undetermined. CDR3 sequence: CASSKIEETQYF. CDR3 DNA: TGTGCCAGCAGCAAAATCGAGGAGACCCAGTACTTC.